These 30 T cell receptor beta chains originate from one sample sequenced in a study of tumor-infiltrating lymphocytes in primary liver carcinoma. Scientists recovered RNA and DNA together from around 18-30 mg of unsorted bulk tissue. Total RNA (roughly 540 ng) served as template for TCR beta cDNA synthesis primed by a constant-region primer. Employing slightly modified ARM-PCR, three nested multiplex PCR rounds were run, and these gave rise to the TCR beta libraries. In the first two PCR rounds, TRBV1-TRBV30 forward primers were paired with a C-beta reverse primer, and each round lasted approximately 9 cycles. TCRdb used MiXCR to reprocess the multiplex PCR reads, holding one entry per CDR3 protein. The sample has 55,000 to 70,000 distinct CDR3 sequences, around 64% seen once. Sequencing was carried out using liver tumor tissue from sampling region 2. The subset was: tumor region T2, inferior pole. All receptors derive from a man aged 40-49 years with primary liver carcinoma and hepatitis B virus infection.

The chain couples TRBV20-1 to TRBJ1-6, with TRBD1 matching over 11 bases. CDR3 size: 17 residues. Germline V CDR1 and CDR2: DFQATT, SNEGSKA (reference sequence). V was clipped by 1 base and J by 8 bases; unmatched bases: 10. The CDR3 nucleotides are TGCAGTGCTAGAGTCCTCGGGGACAGGGGGTTTGATTCACCCCTCCACTTT. This gives the protein CSARVLGDRGFDSPLHF.

CDR3 sequence: CASSLGNTGDKQYF. CDR3 sequence (DNA): TGTGCCAGCAGCTTAGGGAACACCGGGGACAAGCAGTACTTC. The chain links TRBV7-9 to TRBJ2-7; perhaps TRBD1 as D (6 bases). Germline V gene data show CDR1 as SEHNR and CDR2 as FQNEAQ (reference sequence). Trimming removed 1 base from V and 8 bases from J, with 15 bases in between. The CDR3 sequence is 14 residues long. The complete variable domain, with remaining parts taken from reference TRBV7-9 and TRBJ2-7, reads DTGVSQNPRHKITKRGQNVTFRCDPISEHNRLYWYRQTLGQGPEFLTYFQNEAQLEKSRLLSDRFSAERPKGSFSTLEIQRTEQGDSAMYLCASSLGNTGDKQYFGPGTRLTVT.

With regard to this clonotype: One end of the junction fails to match germline, which may point to a read error. The chain has TRBV11-2 and TRBJ2-7; 10 bases map to TRBD2. CDR3 length equals 15 residues. The germline gives CDR1 SGHAT, CDR2 FQNNGV. CDR3: CAGSLTLAGASEQYF. CDR3 DNA: TGTGCCGGCAGCTTAACCCTAGCGGGGGCTAGCGAGCAGTACTTC.

This clonotype was detected many times. The V and J genes are TRBV6-4 and TRBJ2-6; 7 bases match TRBD1. V lost 6 bases and J lost 2; bases outside the gene matches: 1. Germline V lookup: CDR1 MRHNA, CDR2 SNTAGT. The CDR3 is 14 residues long. CDR3 bases: TGTGCCAGCAGCACAGGGGCTGGGGCCAACGTCCTGACTTTC. Translated: CASSTGAGANVLTF.

This clonotype came up once. Germline is not matched at one junction end, which may reflect a read error. The rearrangement uses TRBV12-3 or TRBV12-4 and TRBJ2-4; D is possibly TRBD1 (5 bases). The CDR3 contains 18 residues. The DNA for the CDR3 is TGTTCCAGAAGTTTGTGGGGTGGGGCGGACATAGCCAAAAACATTCAGTACTTC. Its translation: CSRSLWGGADIAKNIQYF.

With respect to this clonotype: Since no conserved phenylalanine or tryptophan closes the CDR3, a read error is the likely cause. The chain is built from TRBV11-2 and TRBJ2-5; D is perhaps TRBD2 (5 bases). Trimming removed 1 base at V and 7 bases at J, with 25 bases between. This CDR3 has 18 amino acids. Germline CDR1 SGHAT, CDR2 FQNNGV. In DNA form, the CDR3 reads TGTGCCAGCAGCTTAGCGAGCCTAGCCCTGGGAAAAAAAGGGACCCAGTACATC. Protein: CASSLASLALGKKGTQYI.

A word on this clonotype: Its ends do not fully match the called genes, so a read error is possible. The chain combines TRBV6-1 with TRBJ2-5, with D possibly called TRBD1 or TRBD2 (6 bases each). CDR3 size: 15 residues. Germline V lookup: CDR1 MNHNS, CDR2 SASEGT. The chain's CDR3 is CGSSYLRGPQETQYF. The CDR3 DNA is TGTGGCAGCAGCTACCTCCGGGGGCCTCAAGAGACCCAGTACTTC.

Worth noting for this clonotype: One end of the junction varies from germline; a read error may be responsible. Here the CDR3 reads CTSNLELLAGMNEHFF. The CDR3 region has the DNA TGTACCAGCAACTTAGAGCTCCTAGCGGGAATGAATGAGCATTTCTTC. The chain employs TRBV11-2 and TRBJ2-1, with 9 bases that match TRBD2. The V gene's germline CDR1 is SGHAT and CDR2 FQNNGV. CDR3 length: 16 amino acids.

As concerns this clonotype: The conserved phenylalanine or tryptophan normally closing the CDR3 is absent here, so this likely arose from a read error. V is TRBV11-2 and J is TRBJ2-7; the match to TRBD2 covers 11 bases. Germline CDR1 is SGHAT and CDR2 is FQNNGV. CDR3 length equals 15 residues. In DNA form, the CDR3 reads TGTGCTAGCAACGCTATAGCGGGAGGGCAAGGAGAGCAGTACTTG. This codes for CASNAIAGGQGEQYL.

A remark on this clonotype: This may be a read error, as it is one base from a much larger clone. The chain couples TRBV10-2 to TRBJ2-3; D is uncertain. CDR1 and CDR2 (germline): WSHSY, SAAADI. V lost 4 bases, J lost 4 bases, and 3 bases lay in between. CDR3 length: 11 amino acids. The CDR3 region has the DNA TGCGCCAGCAGTGTCGCAGATACGCAGTATTTT. This encodes CASSVADTQYF.

Concerning this clonotype itself: An end of the junction differs from the germline gene, which may be a read error. The chain employs TRBV11-2 and TRBJ2-3; 8 positions match TRBD1. Germline V gives CDR1 SGHAT, CDR2 FQNNGV. This CDR3 is built from 17 residues. CDR3 DNA: TGTGCCTGCAGCTTAGAGTCCAGGGGGCGCGGGACAGATACGCAGTATTTT. Translated: CACSLESRGRGTDTQYF.

This clonotype turned up a few times. The rearrangement joins TRBV6-5 to TRBJ2-2, with 12 bases lining up with TRBD2. The CDR3 is 14 amino acids. Trimming cost V 11 bases and J 1 base; bases outside gene matches: 2. Germline CDR1 MNHEY, CDR2 SVGAGI. The DNA for the CDR3 is TGTGCCGGGGGACTAGCGGGGAACACCGGGGAGCTGTTTTTT. This gives the protein CAGGLAGNTGELFF.

A word on this clonotype: A junction end diverges from the germline sequence, so it may reflect a read error. V gene TRBV6-5 combines with J gene TRBJ2-1, with unresolved D. Per germline, CDR1 MNHEY and CDR2 SVGAGI. This CDR3 has 16 residues. The CDR3 DNA sequence: TGTGCCAGCAGTTACTCTGGCACCGGTACCTACAAAGAGCAGTTCTTC. This translates into CASSYSGTGTYKEQFF.

A remark on this clonotype: This may arise from a read error, as a much more abundant clone is one base away. The chain recombines TRBV28 with TRBJ1-5, with unresolved D. Looked up from germline, CDR1 is MDHEN and CDR2 is SYDVKM. There are 14 residues in the CDR3. Trimming stripped 1 base from V and 3 bases from J, with 7 bases between. The CDR3 sequence: CASSLSGLNQPQHF. The CDR3 DNA follows: TGTGCCAGCAGTTTATCCGGGCTCAATCAGCCCCAGCATTTT. Based on the CDR3 plus reference TRBV28 and TRBJ1-5, the full variable domain is DVKVTQSSRYLVKRTGEKVFLECVQDMDHENMFWYRQDPGLGLRLIYFSYDVKMKEKGDIPEGYSVSREKKERFSLILESASTNQTSMYLCASSLSGLNQPQHFGDGTRLSIL.

This clonotype has only one observation. At one of its ends the junction is not consistent with the germline gene, which may arise from a read error. The gene calls are TRBV12-3 or TRBV12-4 and TRBJ2-1; the D gene is possibly TRBD2 (6 bases). CDR3 length: 14 amino acids. The CDR3 DNA sequence: TGTACCAACAGCCCCCGGACTATCGGGGATGAGCAGCTCTTC. It is translated as CTNSPRTIGDEQLF.

Note on this clonotype: One end of the junction varies from germline; a read error may be responsible. In DNA form, the CDR3 reads TGTGCCTGCAGTCCGAGGGTTAGCGGTCGCACAGATACGCAGTATTTT. It translates to CACSPRVSGRTDTQYF. This sequence joins TRBV6-1 and TRBJ2-3, with D possibly TRBD2 on 6 matching bases. Looked up from germline, CDR1 is MNHNS and CDR2 is SASEGT. The CDR3 has 16 amino acids.

The chain recombines TRBV14 with TRBJ2-6, with a tentative D call TRBD1 (6 bases). V lost 4 bases and J lost 0, with 19 bases in between. The CDR3 spans 19 residues. From germline, CDR1 is SGHDN and CDR2 FVKESK. The CDR3 loop is CASSPRWTVLLSGANVLTF. In DNA form, the CDR3 reads TGTGCCAGCAGCCCACGATGGACAGTGCTCCTCTCTGGGGCCAACGTCCTGACTTTC.

To note about this clonotype: An end of the junction differs from the germline gene, which may be a read error. The V gene is TRBV5-4, the J gene TRBJ2-1; D gene unclear. The germline CDR1 and CDR2 sequences are SGHNT and YYREEE (reference sequence). This CDR3 has 14 amino acids. The CDR3 reads CAISSSGTYNEQFF. The CDR3 coding sequence is TGTGCCATCAGCTCCTCTGGGACCTACAATGAGCAGTTCTTC.

In regard to this clonotype: One end of the junction is discordant with germline, which a read error may explain. The V gene is TRBV11-2, the J gene TRBJ2-7; 9 bases align to TRBD1. The CDR3 is 15 amino acids. Germline CDR1 and CDR2: SGHAT and FQNNGV. For the CDR3, the DNA is TGTGCCAGCAACTTACGATGGACAGGGGAAAACGTGCAGTACTTC. As protein: CASNLRWTGENVQYF.

Comment on this clonotype: The junction departs from the called germline gene at one end, perhaps through a read error. The rearrangement links TRBV12-3 or TRBV12-4 to TRBJ1-1; 9 nucleotides align to TRBD1. This CDR3 comprises 16 residues. CDR3 bases: TGTGCCAGCAGTTTCATCTTGGGACAGGGAAACACTAAAGCTTTCTTT. Amino acids: CASSFILGQGNTKAFF.

The chain uses TRBV4-1 and TRBJ2-3; 10 nucleotides align to TRBD2. From germline, CDR1 is MGHRA and CDR2 YSYEKL. Trimming removed 3 bases from V and 15 bases from J; junction bases left unmatched: 24. CDR3 size: 18 residues. CDR3 in DNA: TGCGCCAGCAGCCAGATCATTGCCCTAGCGGGAGTCACCGATACACAATATTTT. It yields the protein CASSQIIALAGVTDTQYF.

Details on this clonotype: At one end, the junction sequence differs from germline, possibly due to a read error. The J gene is TRBJ2-2, the V gene TRBV5-1; D is unresolved. This CDR3 comprises 14 residues. The germline CDR1 and CDR2 sequences are SGHRS and YFSETQ. The CDR3 region has the DNA TGCGCCAGCAGCCCGGCATCGAACACCAGGGAGCTGTTTTTT. Its translation: CASSPASNTRELFF. Drawing the rest from reference TRBV5-1 and TRBJ2-2, the complete variable domain is KAGVTQTPRYLIKTRGQQVTLSCSPISGHRSVSWYQQTPGQGLQFLFEYFSETQRNKGNFPGRFSGRQFSNSRSEMNVSTLELGDSALYLCASSPASNTRELFFGEGSRLTVL.

The genes are TRBV7-9 and TRBJ1-2; 9 positions match TRBD1. The CDR3 is 13 amino acids. The germline gives CDR1 SEHNR, CDR2 FQNEAQ (reference sequence). J was trimmed by 10 bases and V by 5 bases; bases with no gene match: 8. The CDR3 bases are TGTGCCAGCAGCGGGGACAGGGACGTGGACTACACCTTC. Its translation is CASSGDRDVDYTF.

This clonotype has a count of ten or more. The chain employs TRBV13 and TRBJ2-1; D ambiguous. V was shortened by 0 bases and J by 5 bases, with 5 bases between the two germline ends. CDR3 length: 13 amino acids. CDR1 PRHDT and CDR2 FYEKMQ come from the germline V gene (reference sequence). CDR3 amino acids: CASSLGANNEQFF. The CDR3 DNA follows: TGTGCCAGCAGCTTAGGCGCTAACAATGAGCAGTTCTTC.

A word on this clonotype: This may be a read error: a much more frequent sequence differs by one nucleotide. The gene calls are TRBV19 and TRBJ2-1; no clear D gene. V lost 5 bases to trimming and J lost 0 bases, with 14 bases between them. CDR1 and CDR2 (germline): LNHDA, SQIVND (reference sequence). This CDR3 has 16 residues. The CDR3 spells CASSFSTLSSYNEQFF. CDR3 nucleotide sequence: TGTGCCAGTAGTTTTTCAACCTTGAGCTCCTACAATGAGCAGTTCTTC.

In regard to this clonotype: Because it lacks the conserved phenylalanine or tryptophan at the end, this CDR3 is likely a read error. J is TRBJ2-7 and V is TRBV6-5; tentative D call: TRBD2 (6 bases). The CDR3 consists of 15 residues. The germline gives CDR1 MNHEY, CDR2 SVGAGI. The chain's CDR3 is CTSGRGASVSYEQYL. For the CDR3, the DNA is TGTACCAGCGGACGAGGGGCTAGCGTATCCTACGAGCAGTACTTA.

This clonotype occurred once. The genes are TRBV4-1 and TRBJ2-7; TRBD1 agrees at 8 bases. Germline V gene sequence: CDR1 MGHRA, CDR2 YSYEKL. This CDR3 is built from 14 residues. The CDR3 DNA sequence: TGCTCTAGCAGCCCTCTAGACAGGGGATACGAGCAGTACTTC. It encodes CSSSPLDRGYEQYF.

Regarding this clonotype: This CDR3 is missing its conserved last phenylalanine or tryptophan, likely due to a read error. The chain's CDR3 is CDSSLVSGHETQYV. The CDR3 DNA reads as TGTGACAGCAGCTTAGTGTCAGGCCATGAGACCCAGTACGTC. The chain joins TRBV11-2 to TRBJ2-5, with D unclear. The CDR3 extends over 14 amino acids. Germline CDR1 SGHAT, CDR2 FQNNGV.

Remarks on this clonotype: Just one base apart from a much larger clone, this may be a read error. The rearrangement uses TRBV6-1 and TRBJ1-5, with 7 bases identical to TRBD1. Germline V gene data show CDR1 as MNHNS and CDR2 as SASEGT. The CDR3 covers 14 residues. The CDR3 DNA is TGTGACAGCATGGAGGGGGCCGGCAATCAGCCCCAGCATTTT. This gives the protein CDSMEGAGNQPQHF.

Notes on this clonotype: One end of the junction fails to match germline, which may point to a read error. This chain uses TRBV11-3 with TRBJ2-1; D may be TRBD1 or TRBD2 (5 bases each). In germline, CDR1 is SGHNT, CDR2 YENEEA. The CDR3 extends over 15 amino acids. The CDR3 DNA reads TGTGCCAGCAGCGCCGGGACCAGAGAGATTAACGAGCAGTCCTTC. Amino acid sequence: CASSAGTREINEQSF.